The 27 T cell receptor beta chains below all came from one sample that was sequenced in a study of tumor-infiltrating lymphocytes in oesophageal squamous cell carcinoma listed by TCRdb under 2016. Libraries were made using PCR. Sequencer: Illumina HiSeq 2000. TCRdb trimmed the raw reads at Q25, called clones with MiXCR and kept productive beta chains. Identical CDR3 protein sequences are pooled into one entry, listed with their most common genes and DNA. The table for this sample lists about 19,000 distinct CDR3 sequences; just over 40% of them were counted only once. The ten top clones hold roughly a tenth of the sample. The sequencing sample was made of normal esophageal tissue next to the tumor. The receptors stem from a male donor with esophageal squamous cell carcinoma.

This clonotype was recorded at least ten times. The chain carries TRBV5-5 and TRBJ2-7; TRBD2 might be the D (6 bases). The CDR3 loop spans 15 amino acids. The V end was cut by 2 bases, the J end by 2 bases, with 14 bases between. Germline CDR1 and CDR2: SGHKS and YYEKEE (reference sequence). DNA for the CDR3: TGTGCCAGCAGCTTAGGTCGGGGGTTACCCTACGAGCAGTACTTC. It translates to CASSLGRGLPYEQYF.

The CDR3 DNA reads as TGTGCCAGCAGCCCTCAACTTACTAGCGGGGGTGAGCAGTTCTTC. Translated, it gives CASSPQLTSGGEQFF. This chain joins TRBV7-3 and TRBJ2-1; 11 bases are a match to TRBD2. In germline, CDR1 is SGHTA, CDR2 FQGTGA. V dropped 5 bases and J dropped 9; count of bases not matched to a gene: 9. CDR3 size: 15 residues.

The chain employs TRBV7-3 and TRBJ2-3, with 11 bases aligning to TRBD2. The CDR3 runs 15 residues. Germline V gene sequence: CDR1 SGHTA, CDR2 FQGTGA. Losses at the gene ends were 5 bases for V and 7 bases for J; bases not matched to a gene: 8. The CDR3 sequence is CASSRISGGAHTQYF. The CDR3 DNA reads TGTGCCAGCAGCCGTATTAGCGGGGGGGCACATACGCAGTATTTT.

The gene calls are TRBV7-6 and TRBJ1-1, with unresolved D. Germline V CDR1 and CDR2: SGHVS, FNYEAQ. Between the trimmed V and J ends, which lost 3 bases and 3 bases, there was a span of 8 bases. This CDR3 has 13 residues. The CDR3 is CASSFQSYTEAFF. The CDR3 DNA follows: TGTGCCAGCAGCTTCCAAAGCTACACTGAAGCTTTCTTT.

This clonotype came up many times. CDR3: CASTRTPAGGYTF. CDR3 sequence (DNA): TGTGCCAGCACCAGGACGCCAGCGGGCGGCTACACCTTC. V is TRBV6-1 and J is TRBJ1-2; no clear D gene. The germline gives CDR1 MNHNS, CDR2 SASEGT. CDR3 length: 13 residues. Trimming took 7 bases from V and 8 from J, leaving 17 bases between them.

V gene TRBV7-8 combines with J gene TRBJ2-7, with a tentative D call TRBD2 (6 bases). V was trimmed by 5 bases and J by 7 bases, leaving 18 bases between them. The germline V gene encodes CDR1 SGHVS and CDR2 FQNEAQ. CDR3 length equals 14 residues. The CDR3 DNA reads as TGTGCCAGCAGCGCGCTAGCGTCATACAATGAGCAGTACTTC. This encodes CASSALASYNEQYF.

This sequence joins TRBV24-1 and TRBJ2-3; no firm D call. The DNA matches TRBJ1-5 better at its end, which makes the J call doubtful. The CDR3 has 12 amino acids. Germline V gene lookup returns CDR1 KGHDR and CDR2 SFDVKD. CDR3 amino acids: CATRGVGQPQHF. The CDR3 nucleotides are TGTGCCACCAGGGGCGTGGGTCAGCCCCAGCATTTT.

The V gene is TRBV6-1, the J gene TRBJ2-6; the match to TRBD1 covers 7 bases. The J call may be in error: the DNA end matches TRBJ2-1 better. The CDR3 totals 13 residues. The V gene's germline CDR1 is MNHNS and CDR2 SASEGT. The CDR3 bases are TGTGCCAGCAGTACCAACAGGGGAAATGAGCAGTTCTTC. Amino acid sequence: CASSTNRGNEQFF.

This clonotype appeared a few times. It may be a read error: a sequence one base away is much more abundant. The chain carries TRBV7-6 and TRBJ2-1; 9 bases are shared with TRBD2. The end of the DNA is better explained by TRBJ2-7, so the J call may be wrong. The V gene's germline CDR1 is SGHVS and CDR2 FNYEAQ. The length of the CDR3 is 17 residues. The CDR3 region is CASSPAASGIFWNEQYF. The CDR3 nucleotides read TGTGCCAGCAGCCCAGCAGCTAGCGGGATCTTCTGGAATGAGCAGTACTTC.

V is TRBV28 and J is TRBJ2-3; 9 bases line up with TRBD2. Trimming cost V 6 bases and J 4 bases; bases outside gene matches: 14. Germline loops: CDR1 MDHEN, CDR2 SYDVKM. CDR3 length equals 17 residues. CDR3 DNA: TGTGCCAGCAGGGAAAATCAGGCGGGAGGGCCAGCAGATACGCAGTATTTT. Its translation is CASRENQAGGPADTQYF. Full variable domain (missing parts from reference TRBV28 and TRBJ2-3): DVKVTQSSRYLVKRTGEKVFLECVQDMDHENMFWYRQDPGLGLRLIYFSYDVKMKEKGDIPEGYSVSREKKERFSLILESASTNQTSMYLCASRENQAGGPADTQYFGPGTRLTVL.

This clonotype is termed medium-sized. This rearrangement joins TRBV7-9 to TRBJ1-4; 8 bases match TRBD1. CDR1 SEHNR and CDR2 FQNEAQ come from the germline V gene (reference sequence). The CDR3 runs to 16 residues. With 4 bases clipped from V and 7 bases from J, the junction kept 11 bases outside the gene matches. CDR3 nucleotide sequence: TGTGCCAGCAGCTCCTTCGGGCAGGGGGCGGGTGAAAAACTGTTTTTT. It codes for CASSSFGQGAGEKLFF.

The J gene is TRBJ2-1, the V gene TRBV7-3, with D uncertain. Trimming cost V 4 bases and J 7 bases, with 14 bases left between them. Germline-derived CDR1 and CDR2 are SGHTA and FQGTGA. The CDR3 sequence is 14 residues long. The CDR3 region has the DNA TGTGCCAGCAGCTCCGAGCCCGCATGGAATGAGCAGTTCTTC. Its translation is CASSSEPAWNEQFF.

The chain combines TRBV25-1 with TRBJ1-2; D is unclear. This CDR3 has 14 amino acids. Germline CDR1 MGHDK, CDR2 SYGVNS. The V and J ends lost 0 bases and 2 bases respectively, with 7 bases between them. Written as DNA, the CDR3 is TGTGCCAGCAGTGAATATGGCAGGAACTATGGCTACACCTTC. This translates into CASSEYGRNYGYTF.

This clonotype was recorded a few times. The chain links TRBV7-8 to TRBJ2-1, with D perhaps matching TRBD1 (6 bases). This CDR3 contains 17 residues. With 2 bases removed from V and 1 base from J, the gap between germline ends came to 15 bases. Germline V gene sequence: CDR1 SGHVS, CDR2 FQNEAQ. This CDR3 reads CASSLNRVPVSYNEQFF. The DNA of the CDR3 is TGTGCCAGCAGCTTAAACAGGGTCCCGGTGTCCTACAATGAGCAGTTCTTC.

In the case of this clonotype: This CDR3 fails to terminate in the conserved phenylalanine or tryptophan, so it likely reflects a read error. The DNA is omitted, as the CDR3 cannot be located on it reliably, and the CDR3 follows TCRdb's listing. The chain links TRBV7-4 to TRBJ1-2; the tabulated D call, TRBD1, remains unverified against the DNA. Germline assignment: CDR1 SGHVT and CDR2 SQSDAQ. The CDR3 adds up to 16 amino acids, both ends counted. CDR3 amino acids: CASSLVGTGYSYEQYL.

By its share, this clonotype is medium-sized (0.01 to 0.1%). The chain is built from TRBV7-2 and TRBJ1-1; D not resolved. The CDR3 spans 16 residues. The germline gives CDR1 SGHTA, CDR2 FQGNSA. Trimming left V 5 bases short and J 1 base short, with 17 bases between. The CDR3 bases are TGTGCCAGCAGCGCCCCCAACGGGGTACCGAACACTGAAGCTTTCTTT. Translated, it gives CASSAPNGVPNTEAFF.

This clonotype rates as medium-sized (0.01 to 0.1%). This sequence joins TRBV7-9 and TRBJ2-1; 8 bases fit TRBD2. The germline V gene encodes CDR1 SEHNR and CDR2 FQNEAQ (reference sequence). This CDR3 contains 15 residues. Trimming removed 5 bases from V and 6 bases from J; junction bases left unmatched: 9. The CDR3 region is CASSRGRGGRNEQFF. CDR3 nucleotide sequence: TGTGCCAGCAGCAGGGGTCGGGGGGGTCGCAATGAGCAGTTCTTC.

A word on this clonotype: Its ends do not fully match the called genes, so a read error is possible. The CDR3 reads CASSVTGTSGLSYEQYF. Here the CDR3 DNA reads TGTGCCAGCAGCGTAACCGGGACTAGCGGATTATCCTACGAGCAGTACTTC. The rearrangement uses TRBV7-3 and TRBJ2-5; 11 nucleotides match TRBD2. With the DNA end fitting TRBJ2-7 better, the J assignment may be wrong. The V gene's germline CDR1 is SGHTA and CDR2 FQGTGA. CDR3 size: 17 residues.

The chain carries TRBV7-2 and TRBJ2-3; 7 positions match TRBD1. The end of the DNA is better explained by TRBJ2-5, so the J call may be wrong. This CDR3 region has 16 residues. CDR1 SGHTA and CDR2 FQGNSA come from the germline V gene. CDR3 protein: CASSLSGTERGETQYF. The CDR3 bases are TGTGCCAGCAGCTTATCCGGGACAGAGAGGGGAGAGACCCAGTACTTC.

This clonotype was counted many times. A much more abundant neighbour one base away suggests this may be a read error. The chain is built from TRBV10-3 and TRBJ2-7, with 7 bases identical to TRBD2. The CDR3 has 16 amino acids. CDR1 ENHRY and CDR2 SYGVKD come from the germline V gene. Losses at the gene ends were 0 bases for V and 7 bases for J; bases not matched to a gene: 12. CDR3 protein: CAISESMAGDYNEQYF. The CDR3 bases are TGTGCCATCAGTGAGTCGATGGCGGGAGACTACAATGAGCAGTACTTC.

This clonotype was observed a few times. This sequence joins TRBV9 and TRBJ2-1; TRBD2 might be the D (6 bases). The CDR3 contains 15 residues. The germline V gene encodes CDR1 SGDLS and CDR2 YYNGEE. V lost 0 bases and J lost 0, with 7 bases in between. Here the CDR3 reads CASSVGGGSYNEQFF. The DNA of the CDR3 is TGTGCCAGCAGCGTAGGGGGAGGCTCCTACAATGAGCAGTTCTTC.

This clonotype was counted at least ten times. CDR3 in DNA: TGTGCCATCAGCTTAAGGGACAGCCACAATGAGCAGTTCTTC. Its protein product is CAISLRDSHNEQFF. The chain is built from TRBV10-3 and TRBJ2-1; 7 bases map to TRBD1. There are 14 residues in the CDR3. The germline V gene has CDR1 ENHRY and CDR2 SYGVKD. Trimming took 6 bases from V and 5 from J; bases not matched to a gene: 7.

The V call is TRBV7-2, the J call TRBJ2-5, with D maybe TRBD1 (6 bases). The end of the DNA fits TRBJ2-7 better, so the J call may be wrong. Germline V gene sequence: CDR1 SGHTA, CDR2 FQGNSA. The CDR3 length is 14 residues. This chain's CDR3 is CASSSDSDTYEQYF. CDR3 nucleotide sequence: TGTGCCAGCAGCTCGGACAGCGACACCTACGAGCAGTACTTC.

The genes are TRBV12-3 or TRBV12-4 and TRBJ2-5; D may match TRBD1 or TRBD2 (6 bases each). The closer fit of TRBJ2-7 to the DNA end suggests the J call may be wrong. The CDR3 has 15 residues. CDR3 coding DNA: TGTGCCAGCAGTTTATTCCGGGGGCGAAGCTACGAGCAGTACTTC. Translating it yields CASSLFRGRSYEQYF.

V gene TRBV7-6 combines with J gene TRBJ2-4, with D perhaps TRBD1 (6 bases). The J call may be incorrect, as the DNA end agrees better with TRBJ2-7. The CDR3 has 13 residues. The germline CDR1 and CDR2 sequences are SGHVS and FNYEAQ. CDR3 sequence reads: CASSSTGDYEQYF. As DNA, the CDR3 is TGTGCCAGCAGCTCGACAGGAGACTACGAGCAGTACTTC.

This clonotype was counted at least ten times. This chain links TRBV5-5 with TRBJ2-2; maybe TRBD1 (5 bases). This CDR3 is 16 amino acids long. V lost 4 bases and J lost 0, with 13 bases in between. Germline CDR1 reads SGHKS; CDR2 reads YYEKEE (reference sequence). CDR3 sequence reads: CASSLRTSANTGELFF. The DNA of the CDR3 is TGTGCCAGCAGCCTACGGACATCCGCGAACACCGGGGAGCTGTTTTTT. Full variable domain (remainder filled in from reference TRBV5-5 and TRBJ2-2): DAGVTQSPTHLIKTRGQQVTLRCSPISGHKSVSWYQQVLGQGPQFIFQYYEKEERGRGNFPDRFSARQFPNYSSELNVNALLLGDSALYLCASSLRTSANTGELFFGEGSRLTVL.

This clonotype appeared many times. CDR3 region: CASSYRPPISKYEQYF. The DNA for the CDR3 is TGTGCCAGCAGTTACAGGCCCCCCATCTCCAAATACGAGCAGTACTTC. The chain employs TRBV6-6 and TRBJ2-7; D gene ambiguous. CDR1 is MNHNY and CDR2 is SVGAGI in the germline V gene (reference sequence). The CDR3 contains 16 residues. The V end was cut by 2 bases, the J end by 4 bases, with 18 bases between.